The 9 T cell receptor beta chains below all came from one sample that was sequenced in a study of T-cell reconstitution after alpha-beta-depleted transplantation in children. Using unique molecular identifiers, the investigators prepared the TCRbeta library. TCRdb re-called the PCR reads with MiXCR, one entry per CDR3 protein. The data contain a few hundred thousand distinct CDR3 sequences, roughly an eighth of them singletons. This material consisted of PBMCs from the stem cell graft donor, taken from the stem cell graft. The receptors come from a human donor who donated a stem cell graft to a child with combined immunodeficiency.

This clonotype was seen many times. The chain recombines TRBV2 with TRBJ2-1; 7 bases fit TRBD1. The CDR3 runs 15 residues. With 8 bases clipped from V and 4 bases from J, the junction kept 11 bases outside the gene matches. CDR1 is SNHLY, CDR2 FYNNEI, per germline. This CDR3 reads CASVKGRGSYNEQFF. The CDR3 nucleotides read TGTGCCAGCGTCAAGGGCAGGGGGTCTTACAATGAGCAGTTCTTC. The whole variable domain, remainder taken from reference TRBV2 and TRBJ2-1, is EPEVTQTPSHQVTQMGQEVILRCVPISNHLYFYWYRQILGQKVEFLVSFYNNEISEKSEIFDDQFSVERPDGSNFTLKIRSTKLEDSAMYFCASVKGRGSYNEQFFGPGTRLTVL.

This clonotype was observed a handful of times. This chain connects TRBV4-3 to TRBJ2-2; weak D call: TRBD2 (6 bases). From germline, CDR1 is LGHNA and CDR2 YSLEER. The CDR3 is 14 residues long. V dropped 5 bases and J dropped 7 bases, with 14 bases sitting between them. For the CDR3, the DNA is TGCGCCAGCAGCGACCGACTAGTGGGCGGGGAGCTGTTTTTT. It encodes CASSDRLVGGELFF.

The V gene is TRBV20-1, the J gene TRBJ2-5, with 12 bases aligning to TRBD2. Unmatched junction bases numbered 5, after V lost 4 bases and J lost 5 bases. The CDR3 has 14 amino acids. The V gene's germline CDR1 is DFQATT and CDR2 SNEGSKA (reference sequence). The CDR3 DNA reads as TGCAGTGCTACCACTAGCGGGGGGATGGAGACCCAGTACTTC. As protein: CSATTSGGMETQYF.

The rearrangement joins TRBV29-1 to TRBJ1-1, with D perhaps TRBD1 (6 bases). Germline assignment: CDR1 SQVTM and CDR2 ANQGSEA. The CDR3 loop spans 13 amino acids. Deletions cut 6 bases from V and 5 bases from J, with 16 bases between. The CDR3: CSVIRRGGTEAFF. The DNA of the CDR3 is TGCAGCGTGATCAGAAGGGGGGGGACTGAAGCTTTCTTT.

The table lists this clonotype with a few counts. The V and J genes are TRBV12-3 or TRBV12-4 and TRBJ2-2; no reliable D call. Trimming cost V 2 bases and J 6 bases, with 13 bases left between them. The CDR3 loop spans 15 amino acids. The CDR3 sequence: CASSLWVEFPGELFF. DNA for the CDR3: TGTGCCAGCAGTTTATGGGTAGAATTTCCCGGGGAGCTGTTTTTT.

At least ten counts were recorded for this clonotype. The chain combines TRBV20-1 with TRBJ2-7, with 10 bases matching TRBD2. This CDR3 comprises 14 residues. Per the germline V gene, CDR1 is DFQATT and CDR2 is SNEGSKA (reference sequence). V gave up 1 base and J gave up 4 bases; unmatched junction bases: 4. DNA for the CDR3: TGCAGTGCTAGAGCTAGCGGGAGTACGTACGAGCAGTACTTC. Protein: CSARASGSTYEQYF.

The rearrangement joins TRBV3-1 to TRBJ2-7; D unresolved. The CDR3 is made up of 16 amino acids. V lost 0 bases, J lost 2 bases, and 14 bases lay in between. CDR1 is LGHDT and CDR2 is YNNKEL in the germline V gene (reference sequence). The CDR3 spells CASSQDPFGLAYEQYF. DNA for the CDR3: TGTGCCAGCAGCCAAGATCCCTTTGGGTTGGCCTACGAGCAGTACTTC.

This clonotype was counted many times. The chain recombines TRBV6-5 with TRBJ2-1; D is unclear. Germline CDR1 reads MNHEY; CDR2 reads SVGAGI. V lost 1 base to trimming and J lost 0 bases, with 13 bases between them. The CDR3 has 17 residues. The CDR3 DNA follows: TGTGCCAGCAGTTACTTTTTAAGCCAGAACTCCTACAATGAGCAGTTCTTC. It specifies CASSYFLSQNSYNEQFF.

There are many counts of this clonotype. The rearrangement links TRBV12-3 or TRBV12-4 to TRBJ2-1; TRBD2 matches at 14 bases. V dropped 5 bases and J dropped 6; count of bases not matched to a gene: 9. The CDR3 loop spans 17 amino acids. The CDR3 DNA sequence: TGTGCCAGCAGTATGGGACTAGCGGGAGAGAGTCGCAATGAGCAGTTCTTC. Encoded protein: CASSMGLAGESRNEQFF.